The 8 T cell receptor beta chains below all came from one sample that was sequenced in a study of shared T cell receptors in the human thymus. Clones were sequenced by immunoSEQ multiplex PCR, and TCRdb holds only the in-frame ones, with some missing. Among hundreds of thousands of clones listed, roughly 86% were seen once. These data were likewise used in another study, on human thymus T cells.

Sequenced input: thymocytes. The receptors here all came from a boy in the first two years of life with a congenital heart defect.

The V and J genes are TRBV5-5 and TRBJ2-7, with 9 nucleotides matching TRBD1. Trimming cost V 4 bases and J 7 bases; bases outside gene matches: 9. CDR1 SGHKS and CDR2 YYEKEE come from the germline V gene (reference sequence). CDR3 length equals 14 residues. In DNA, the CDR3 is TGTGCCAGCAGCCGGGGACAGGGTGCAGGAGAGCAGTACTTC. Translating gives CASSRGQGAGEQYF.

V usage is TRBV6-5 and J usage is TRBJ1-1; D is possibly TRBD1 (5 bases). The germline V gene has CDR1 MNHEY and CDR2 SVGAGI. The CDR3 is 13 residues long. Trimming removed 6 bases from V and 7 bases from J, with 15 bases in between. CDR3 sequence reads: CASRLKQENEAFF. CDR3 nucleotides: TGTGCCAGCAGACTAAAACAGGAGAATGAAGCTTTCTTT.

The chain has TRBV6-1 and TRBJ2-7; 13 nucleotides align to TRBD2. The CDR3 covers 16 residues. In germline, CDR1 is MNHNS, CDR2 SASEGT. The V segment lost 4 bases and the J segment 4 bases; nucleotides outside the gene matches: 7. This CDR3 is CASSAPGLAGVYEQYF. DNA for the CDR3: TGTGCCAGCAGTGCCCCTGGACTAGCGGGGGTATACGAGCAGTACTTC.

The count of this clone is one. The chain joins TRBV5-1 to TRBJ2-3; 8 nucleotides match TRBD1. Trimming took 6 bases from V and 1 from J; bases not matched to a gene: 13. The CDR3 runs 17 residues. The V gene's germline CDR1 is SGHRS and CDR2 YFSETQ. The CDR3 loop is CASNTPDRERGTDTQYF. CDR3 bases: TGCGCCAGCAACACCCCGGACAGGGAGAGGGGCACAGATACGCAGTATTTT.

As DNA, the CDR3 is TGTGCCAGCAGTAACAGGGGGCTGTTGTCTGAAGCTTTCTTT. It codes for CASSNRGLLSEAFF. This chain joins TRBV25-1 and TRBJ1-1; 9 bases map to TRBD1. CDR3 length: 14 amino acids. The germline V gene has CDR1 MGHDK and CDR2 SYGVNS. With 5 bases clipped from V and 6 bases from J, the junction kept 7 bases outside the gene matches.

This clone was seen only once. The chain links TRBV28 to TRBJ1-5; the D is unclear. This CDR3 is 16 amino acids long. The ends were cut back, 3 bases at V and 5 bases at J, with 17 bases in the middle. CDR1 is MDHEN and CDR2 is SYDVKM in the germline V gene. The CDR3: CASSFFWTHGDQPQHF. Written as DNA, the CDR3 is TGTGCCAGCAGTTTTTTCTGGACTCATGGGGATCAGCCCCAGCATTTT. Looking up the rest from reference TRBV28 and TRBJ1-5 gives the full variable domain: DVKVTQSSRYLVKRTGEKVFLECVQDMDHENMFWYRQDPGLGLRLIYFSYDVKMKEKGDIPEGYSVSREKKERFSLILESASTNQTSMYLCASSFFWTHGDQPQHFGDGTRLSIL.

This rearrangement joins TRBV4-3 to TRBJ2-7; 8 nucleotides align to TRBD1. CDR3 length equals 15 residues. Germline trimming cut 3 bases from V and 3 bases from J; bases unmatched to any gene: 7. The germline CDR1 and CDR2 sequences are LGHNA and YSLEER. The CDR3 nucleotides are TGCGCCAGCAGCCAGGGGACAGGCAACTTCTACGAGCAGTACTTC. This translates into CASSQGTGNFYEQYF.

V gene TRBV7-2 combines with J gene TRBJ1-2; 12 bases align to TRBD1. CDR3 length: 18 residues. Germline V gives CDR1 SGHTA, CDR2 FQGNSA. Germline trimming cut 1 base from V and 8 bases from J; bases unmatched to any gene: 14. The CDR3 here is CASSLGDDSGTGGAGYTF. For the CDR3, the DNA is TGTGCCAGCAGCTTAGGTGATGATTCCGGGACAGGGGGCGCCGGCTACACCTTC.